This T cell receptor beta chain was observed in a study of T-cell reconstitution after alpha-beta-depleted transplantation in children. This clonotype was seen ten or more times. The V gene's germline CDR1 is SGHDT and CDR2 YYEEEE. The V and J ends lost 1 base and 0 bases respectively, with 9 bases between them. The CDR3 totals 15 residues. Researchers prepared the TCRbeta library using unique molecular identifiers, the study reports. In TCRdb, the PCR reads were re-called with MiXCR into one record per CDR3 protein. Of 150,000 to 200,000 distinct CDR3 sequences detected, about 14% appear once; the ten largest clones hold less than 15%.

The chain combines TRBV5-6 with TRBJ2-3; possible D gene TRBD2, 5 bases. The sequences come from PBMCs from the stem cell graft donor, collected from the stem cell graft. The origin of this receptor is a human donor who donated a stem cell graft to a child with acute lymphoblastic leukemia. In DNA, the CDR3 is TGTGCCAGCAGCTTGCCAGCGGCTAGCACAGATACGCAGTATTTT. Translated, it gives CASSLPAASTDTQYF.